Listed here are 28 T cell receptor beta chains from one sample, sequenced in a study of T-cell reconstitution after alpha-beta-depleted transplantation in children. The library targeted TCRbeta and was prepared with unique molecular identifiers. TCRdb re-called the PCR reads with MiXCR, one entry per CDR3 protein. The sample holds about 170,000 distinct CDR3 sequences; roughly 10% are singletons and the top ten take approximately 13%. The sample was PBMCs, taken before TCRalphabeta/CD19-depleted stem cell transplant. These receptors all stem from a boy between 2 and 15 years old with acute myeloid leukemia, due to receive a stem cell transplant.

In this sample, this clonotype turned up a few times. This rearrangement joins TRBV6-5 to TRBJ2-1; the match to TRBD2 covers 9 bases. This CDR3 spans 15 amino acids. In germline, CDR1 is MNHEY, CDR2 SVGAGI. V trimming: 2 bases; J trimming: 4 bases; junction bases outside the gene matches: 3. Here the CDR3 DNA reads TGTGCCAGCAGTTACGCTACTAGCGGGTACAATGAGCAGTTCTTC. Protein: CASSYATSGYNEQFF.

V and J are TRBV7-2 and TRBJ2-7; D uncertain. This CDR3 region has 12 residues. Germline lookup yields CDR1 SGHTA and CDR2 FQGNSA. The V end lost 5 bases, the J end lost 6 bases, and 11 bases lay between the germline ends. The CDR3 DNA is TGTGCCAGCAGCCCAGGAGAAAGCGAGCAGTACTTC. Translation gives CASSPGESEQYF.

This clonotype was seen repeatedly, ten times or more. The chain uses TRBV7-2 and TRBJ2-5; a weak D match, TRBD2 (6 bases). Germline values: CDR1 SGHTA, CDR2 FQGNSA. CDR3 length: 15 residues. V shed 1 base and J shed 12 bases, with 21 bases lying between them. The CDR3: CASSLGRGFYALEYF. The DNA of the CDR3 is TGTGCCAGCAGCTTAGGGCGGGGTTTCTATGCCCTCGAGTACTTC. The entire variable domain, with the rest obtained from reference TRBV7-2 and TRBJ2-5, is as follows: GAGVSQSPSNKVTEKGKDVELRCDPISGHTALYWYRQSLGQGLEFLIYFQGNSAPDKSGLPSDRFSAERTGGSVSTLTIQRTQQEDSAVYLCASSLGRGFYALEYFGPGTRLLVL.

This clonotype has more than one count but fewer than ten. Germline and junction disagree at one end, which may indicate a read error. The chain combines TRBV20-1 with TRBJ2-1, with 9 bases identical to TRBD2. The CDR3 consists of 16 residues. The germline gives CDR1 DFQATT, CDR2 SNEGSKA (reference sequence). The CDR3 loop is CCARDRPSGGTNEQFF. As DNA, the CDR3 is TGCTGTGCTAGAGATCGGCCCAGCGGGGGGACAAATGAGCAGTTCTTC.

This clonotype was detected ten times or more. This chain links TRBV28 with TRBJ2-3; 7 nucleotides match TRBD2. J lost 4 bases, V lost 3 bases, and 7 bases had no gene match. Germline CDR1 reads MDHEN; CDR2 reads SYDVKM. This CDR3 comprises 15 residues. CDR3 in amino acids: CASSFVRERADTQYF. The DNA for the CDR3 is TGTGCCAGCAGTTTTGTGCGGGAGAGGGCAGATACGCAGTATTTT.

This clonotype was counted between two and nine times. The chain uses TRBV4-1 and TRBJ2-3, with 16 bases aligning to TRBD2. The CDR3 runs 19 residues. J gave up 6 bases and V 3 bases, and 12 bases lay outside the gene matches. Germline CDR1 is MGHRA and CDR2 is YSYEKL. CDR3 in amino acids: CASSQMGLAGGPFRDTQYF. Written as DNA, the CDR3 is TGCGCCAGCAGCCAGATGGGACTAGCGGGGGGGCCTTTCAGGGATACGCAGTATTTT.

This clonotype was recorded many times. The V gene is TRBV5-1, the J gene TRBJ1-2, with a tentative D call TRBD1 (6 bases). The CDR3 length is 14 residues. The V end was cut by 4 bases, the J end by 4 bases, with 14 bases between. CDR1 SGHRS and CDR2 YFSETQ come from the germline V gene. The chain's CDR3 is CASSPQGSPYGYTF. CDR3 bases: TGCGCCAGCAGCCCCCAGGGGTCCCCCTATGGCTACACCTTC. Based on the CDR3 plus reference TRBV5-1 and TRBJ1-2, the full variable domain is KAGVTQTPRYLIKTRGQQVTLSCSPISGHRSVSWYQQTPGQGLQFLFEYFSETQRNKGNFPGRFSGRQFSNSRSEMNVSTLELGDSALYLCASSPQGSPYGYTFGSGTRLTVV.

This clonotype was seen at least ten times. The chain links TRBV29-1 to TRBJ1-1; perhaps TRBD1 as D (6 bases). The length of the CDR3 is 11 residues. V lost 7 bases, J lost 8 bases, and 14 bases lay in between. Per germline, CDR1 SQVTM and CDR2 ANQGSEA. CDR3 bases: TGCAGCGCCCACGAAGGGACAGAAGCTTTCTTT. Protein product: CSAHEGTEAFF.

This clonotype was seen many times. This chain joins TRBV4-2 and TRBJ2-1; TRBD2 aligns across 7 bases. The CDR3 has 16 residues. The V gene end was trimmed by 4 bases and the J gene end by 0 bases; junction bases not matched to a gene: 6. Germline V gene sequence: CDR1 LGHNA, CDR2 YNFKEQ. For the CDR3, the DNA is TGTGCCAGCAGCCTTCAGGGCGGGAGCTCCTACAATGAGCAGTTCTTC. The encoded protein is CASSLQGGSSYNEQFF.

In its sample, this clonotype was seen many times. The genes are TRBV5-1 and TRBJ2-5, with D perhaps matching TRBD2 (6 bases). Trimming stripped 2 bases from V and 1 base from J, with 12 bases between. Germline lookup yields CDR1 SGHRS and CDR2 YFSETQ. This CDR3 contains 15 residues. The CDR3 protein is CASSFSVGGQETQYF. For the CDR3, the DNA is TGCGCCAGCAGCTTTAGCGTGGGGGGCCAAGAGACCCAGTACTTC.

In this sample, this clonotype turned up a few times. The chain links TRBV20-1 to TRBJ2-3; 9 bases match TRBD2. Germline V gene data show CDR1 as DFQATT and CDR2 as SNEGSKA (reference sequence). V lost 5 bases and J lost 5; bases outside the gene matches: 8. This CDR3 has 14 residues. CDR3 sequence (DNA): TGCAGTGCTTTACGACTAGCGGCAGGAGATACGCAGTATTTT. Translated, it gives CSALRLAAGDTQYF.

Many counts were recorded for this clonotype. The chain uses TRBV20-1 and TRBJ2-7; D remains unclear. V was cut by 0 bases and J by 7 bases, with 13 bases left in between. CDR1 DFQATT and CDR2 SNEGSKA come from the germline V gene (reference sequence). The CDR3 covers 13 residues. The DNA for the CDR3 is TGCAGTGCTAGAGATAATCCCCTCGGGGAGCAGTACTTC. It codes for CSARDNPLGEQYF.

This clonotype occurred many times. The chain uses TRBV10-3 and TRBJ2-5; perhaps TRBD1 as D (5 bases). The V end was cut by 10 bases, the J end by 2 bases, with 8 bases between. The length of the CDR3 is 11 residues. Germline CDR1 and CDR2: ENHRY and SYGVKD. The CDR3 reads CATQEQETQYF. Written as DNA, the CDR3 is TGTGCCACACAGGAACAAGAGACCCAGTACTTC.

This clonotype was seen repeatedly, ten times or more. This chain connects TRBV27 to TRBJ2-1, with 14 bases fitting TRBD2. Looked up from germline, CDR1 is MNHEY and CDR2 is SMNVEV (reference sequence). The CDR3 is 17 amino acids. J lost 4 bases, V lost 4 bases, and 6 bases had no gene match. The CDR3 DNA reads TGTGCCAGCAGTTCAGGACTAGCGGGGGGCCAATACAATGAGCAGTTCTTC. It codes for CASSSGLAGGQYNEQFF.

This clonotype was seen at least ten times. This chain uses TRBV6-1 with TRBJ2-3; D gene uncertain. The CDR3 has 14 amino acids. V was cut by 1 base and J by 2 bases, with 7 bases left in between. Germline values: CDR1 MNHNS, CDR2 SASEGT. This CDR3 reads CASSEVGPTDTQYF. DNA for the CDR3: TGTGCCAGCAGTGAAGTCGGTCCCACAGATACGCAGTATTTT.

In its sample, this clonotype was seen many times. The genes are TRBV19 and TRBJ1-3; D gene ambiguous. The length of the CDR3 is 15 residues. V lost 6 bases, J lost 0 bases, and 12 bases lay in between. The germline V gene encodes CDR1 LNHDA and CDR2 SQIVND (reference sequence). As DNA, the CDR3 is TGTGCCAGTAGCACCCCCGGACTCTCTGGAAACACCATATATTTT. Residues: CASSTPGLSGNTIYF. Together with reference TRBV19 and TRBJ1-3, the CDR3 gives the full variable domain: DGGITQSPKYLFRKEGQNVTLSCEQNLNHDAMYWYRQDPGQGLRLIYYSQIVNDFQKGDIAEGYSVSREKKESFPLTVTSAQKNPTAFYLCASSTPGLSGNTIYFGEGSWLTVV.

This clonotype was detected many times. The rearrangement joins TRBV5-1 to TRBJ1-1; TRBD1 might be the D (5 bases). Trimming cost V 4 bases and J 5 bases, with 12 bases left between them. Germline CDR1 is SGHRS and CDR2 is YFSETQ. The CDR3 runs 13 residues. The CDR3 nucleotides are TGCGCCAGCAGCACTGTCCGGGGGACTGAAGCTTTCTTT. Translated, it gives CASSTVRGTEAFF.

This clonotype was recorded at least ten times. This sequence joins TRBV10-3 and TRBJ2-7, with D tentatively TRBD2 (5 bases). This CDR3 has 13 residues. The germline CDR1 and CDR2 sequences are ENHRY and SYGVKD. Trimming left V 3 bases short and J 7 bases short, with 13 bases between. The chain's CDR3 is CAISDPEQREQYF. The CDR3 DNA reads TGTGCCATCAGTGACCCTGAACAGCGGGAGCAGTACTTC.

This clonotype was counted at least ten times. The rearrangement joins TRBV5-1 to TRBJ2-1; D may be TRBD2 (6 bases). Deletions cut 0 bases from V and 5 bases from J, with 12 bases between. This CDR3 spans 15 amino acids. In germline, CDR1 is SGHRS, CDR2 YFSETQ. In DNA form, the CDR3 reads TGCGCCAGCAGCTTGGACGGGAGCATGAACAATGAGCAGTTCTTC. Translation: CASSLDGSMNNEQFF.

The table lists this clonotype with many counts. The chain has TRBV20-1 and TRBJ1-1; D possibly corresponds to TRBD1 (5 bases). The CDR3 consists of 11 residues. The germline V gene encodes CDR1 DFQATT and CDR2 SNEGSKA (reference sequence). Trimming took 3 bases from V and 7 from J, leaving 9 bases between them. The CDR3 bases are TGCAGTGCTAGTGGCAGGGTTGAAGCTTTCTTT. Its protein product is CSASGRVEAFF.

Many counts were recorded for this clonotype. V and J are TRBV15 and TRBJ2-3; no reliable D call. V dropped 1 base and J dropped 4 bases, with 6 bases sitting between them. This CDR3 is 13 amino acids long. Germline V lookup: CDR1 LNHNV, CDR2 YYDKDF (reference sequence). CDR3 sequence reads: CATSRVFPDTQYF. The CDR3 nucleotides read TGTGCCACCAGCAGAGTGTTTCCAGATACGCAGTATTTT. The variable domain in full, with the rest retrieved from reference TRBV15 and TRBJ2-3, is DAMVIQNPRYQVTQFGKPVTLSCSQTLNHNVMYWYQQKSSQAPKLLFHYYDKDFNNEADTPDNFQSRRPNTSFCFLDIRSPGLGDTAMYLCATSRVFPDTQYFGPGTRLTVL.

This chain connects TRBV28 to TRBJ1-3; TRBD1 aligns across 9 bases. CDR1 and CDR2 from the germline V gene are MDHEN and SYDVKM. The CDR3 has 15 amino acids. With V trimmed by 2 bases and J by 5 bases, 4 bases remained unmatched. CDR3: CASSLAGTGRNTIYF. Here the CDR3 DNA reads TGTGCCAGCAGTTTAGCGGGGACAGGGCGAAACACCATATATTTT.

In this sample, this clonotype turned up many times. The CDR3 nucleotides read TGTGCCAGCAGTTTTGCAGGGACGATCAATCAGCCCCAGCATTTT. Protein product: CASSFAGTINQPQHF. The chain couples TRBV12-3 or TRBV12-4 to TRBJ1-5; tentatively, D is TRBD1 (5 bases). The V gene lost 3 bases and the J gene lost 3 bases, with 12 bases spanning the gap. The length of the CDR3 is 15 residues.

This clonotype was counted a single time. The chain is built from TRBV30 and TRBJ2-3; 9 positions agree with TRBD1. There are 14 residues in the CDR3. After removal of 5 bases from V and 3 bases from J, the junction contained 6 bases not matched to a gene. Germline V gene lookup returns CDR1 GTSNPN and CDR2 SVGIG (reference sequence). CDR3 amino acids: CAWLRDRDTDTQYF. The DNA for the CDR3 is TGTGCCTGGCTCCGGGACAGGGATACAGATACGCAGTATTTT.

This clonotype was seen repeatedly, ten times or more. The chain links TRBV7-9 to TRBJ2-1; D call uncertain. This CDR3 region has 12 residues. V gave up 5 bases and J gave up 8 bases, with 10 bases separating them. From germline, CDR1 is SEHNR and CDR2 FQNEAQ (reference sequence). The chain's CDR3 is CASSVAWDEQFF. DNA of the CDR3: TGTGCCAGCAGCGTTGCATGGGATGAGCAGTTCTTC.

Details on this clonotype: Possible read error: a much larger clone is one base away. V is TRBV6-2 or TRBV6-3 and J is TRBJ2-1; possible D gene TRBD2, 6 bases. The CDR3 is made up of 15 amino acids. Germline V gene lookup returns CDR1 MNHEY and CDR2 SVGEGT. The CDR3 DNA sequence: TGTGTCGCGTTTAGAGCCGGGACTCCGGACAATGAGCAGTTCTTC. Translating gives CVAFRAGTPDNEQFF.

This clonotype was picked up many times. CDR3 sequence reads: CATSDPHLAGHNEQFF. CDR3 bases: TGTGCCACCAGTGATCCCCACCTAGCGGGACACAATGAGCAGTTCTTC. The chain recombines TRBV24-1 with TRBJ2-1; the match to TRBD2 covers 9 bases. Germline CDR1 KGHDR, CDR2 SFDVKD. This CDR3 spans 16 amino acids. V was pared by 3 bases and J by 5 bases, with 7 bases of the junction left unmatched.

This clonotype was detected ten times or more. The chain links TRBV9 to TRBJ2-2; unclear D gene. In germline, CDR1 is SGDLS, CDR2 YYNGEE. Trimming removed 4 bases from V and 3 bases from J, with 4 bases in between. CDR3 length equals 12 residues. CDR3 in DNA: TGTGCCAGCAGCAGGGACACCGGGGAGCTGTTTTTT. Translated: CASSRDTGELFF.